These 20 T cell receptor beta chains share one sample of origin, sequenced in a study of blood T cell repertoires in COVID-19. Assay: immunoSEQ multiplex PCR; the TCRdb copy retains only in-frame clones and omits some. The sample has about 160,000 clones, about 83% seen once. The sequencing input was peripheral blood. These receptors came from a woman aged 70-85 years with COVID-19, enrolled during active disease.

The CDR3 reads CAWRNRQGNDSPLHF. As DNA, the CDR3 is TGTGCCTGGAGAAACCGACAGGGAAATGATTCACCCCTCCACTTT. The chain links TRBV30 to TRBJ1-6; TRBD1 matches at 7 bases. Looked up from germline, CDR1 is GTSNPN and CDR2 is SVGIG (reference sequence). This CDR3 is built from 15 residues. With 3 bases clipped from V and 8 bases from J, the junction kept 10 bases outside the gene matches.

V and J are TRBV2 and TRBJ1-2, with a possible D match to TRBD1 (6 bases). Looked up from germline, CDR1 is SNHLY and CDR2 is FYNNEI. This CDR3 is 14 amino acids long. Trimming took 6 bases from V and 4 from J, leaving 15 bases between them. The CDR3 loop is CASRDRIYGYGYTF. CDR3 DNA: TGTGCCAGCAGGGACAGAATATACGGCTATGGCTACACCTTC.

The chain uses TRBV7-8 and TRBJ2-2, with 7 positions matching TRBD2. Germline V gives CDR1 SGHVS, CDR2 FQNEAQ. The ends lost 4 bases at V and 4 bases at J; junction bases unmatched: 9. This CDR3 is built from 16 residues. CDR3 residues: CASSSRLAVTTGELFF. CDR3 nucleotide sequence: TGTGCCAGCAGCTCCAGGCTAGCGGTTACCACCGGGGAGCTGTTTTTT.

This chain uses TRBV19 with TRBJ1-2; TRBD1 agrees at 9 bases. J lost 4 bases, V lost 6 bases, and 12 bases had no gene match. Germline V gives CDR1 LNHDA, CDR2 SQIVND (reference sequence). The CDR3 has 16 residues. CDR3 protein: CASRSSHRGRAYGYTF. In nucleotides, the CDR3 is TGTGCCAGTAGATCCTCTCACAGGGGGCGAGCCTATGGCTACACCTTC. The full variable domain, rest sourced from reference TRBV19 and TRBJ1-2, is DGGITQSPKYLFRKEGQNVTLSCEQNLNHDAMYWYRQDPGQGLRLIYYSQIVNDFQKGDIAEGYSVSREKKESFPLTVTSAQKNPTAFYLCASRSSHRGRAYGYTFGSGTRLTVV.

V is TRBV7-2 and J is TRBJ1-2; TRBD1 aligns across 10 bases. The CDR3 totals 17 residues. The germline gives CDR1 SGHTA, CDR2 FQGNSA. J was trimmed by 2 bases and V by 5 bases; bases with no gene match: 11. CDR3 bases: TGTGCCAGCAGCCGCGGACAGGGGGTGTGGGGAAACTATGGCTACACCTTC. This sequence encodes CASSRGQGVWGNYGYTF.

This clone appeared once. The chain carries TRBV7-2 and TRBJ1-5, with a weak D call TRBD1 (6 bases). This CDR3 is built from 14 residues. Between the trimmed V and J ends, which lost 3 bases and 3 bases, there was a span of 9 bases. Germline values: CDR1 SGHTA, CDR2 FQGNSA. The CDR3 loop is CASSFTGNNQPQHF. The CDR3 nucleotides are TGTGCCAGCAGCTTTACAGGGAACAATCAGCCCCAGCATTTT.

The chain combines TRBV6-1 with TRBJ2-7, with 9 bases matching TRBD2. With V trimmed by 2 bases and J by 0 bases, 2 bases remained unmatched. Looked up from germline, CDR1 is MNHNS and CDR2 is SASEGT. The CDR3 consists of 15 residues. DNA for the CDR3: TGTGCCAGCAGTGAACTAGCGGGGAGCTCCTACGAGCAGTACTTC. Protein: CASSELAGSSYEQYF.

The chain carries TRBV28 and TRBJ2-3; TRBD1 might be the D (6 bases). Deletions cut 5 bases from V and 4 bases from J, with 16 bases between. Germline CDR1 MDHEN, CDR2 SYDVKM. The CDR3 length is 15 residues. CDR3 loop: CASSSTGWGPDTQYF. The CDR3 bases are TGTGCCAGCAGTAGTACAGGGTGGGGCCCAGATACGCAGTATTTT.

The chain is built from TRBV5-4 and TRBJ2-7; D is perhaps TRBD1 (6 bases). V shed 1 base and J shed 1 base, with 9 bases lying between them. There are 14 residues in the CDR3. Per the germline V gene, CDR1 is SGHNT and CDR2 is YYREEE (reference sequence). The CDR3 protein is CASSLTGKSYEQYF. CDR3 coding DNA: TGTGCCAGCAGCTTGACAGGGAAATCCTACGAGCAGTACTTC.

CDR3: CATSGDRTDTQYF. The CDR3 DNA reads TGTGCCACGAGCGGGGACCGCACAGATACGCAGTATTTT. This chain connects TRBV6-5 to TRBJ2-3; 7 bases are a match to TRBD2. Germline V gene lookup returns CDR1 MNHEY and CDR2 SVGAGI. The V gene end was trimmed by 10 bases and the J gene end by 1 base; junction bases not matched to a gene: 5. The CDR3 consists of 13 residues.

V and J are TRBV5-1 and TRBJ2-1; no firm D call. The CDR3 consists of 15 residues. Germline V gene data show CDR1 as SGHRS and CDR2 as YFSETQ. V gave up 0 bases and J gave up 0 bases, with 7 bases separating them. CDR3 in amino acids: CASSLDRGSYNEQFF. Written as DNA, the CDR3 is TGCGCCAGCAGCTTGGACCGCGGCTCCTACAATGAGCAGTTCTTC. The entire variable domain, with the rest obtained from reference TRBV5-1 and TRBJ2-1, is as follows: KAGVTQTPRYLIKTRGQQVTLSCSPISGHRSVSWYQQTPGQGLQFLFEYFSETQRNKGNFPGRFSGRQFSNSRSEMNVSTLELGDSALYLCASSLDRGSYNEQFFGPGTRLTVL.

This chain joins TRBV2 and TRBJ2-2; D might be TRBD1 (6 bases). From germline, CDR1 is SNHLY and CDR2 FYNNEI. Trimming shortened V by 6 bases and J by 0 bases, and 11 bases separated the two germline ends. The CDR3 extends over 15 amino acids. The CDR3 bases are TGTGCCAGCAGAGAGGACAGCACGAACACCGGGGAGCTGTTTTTT. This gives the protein CASREDSTNTGELFF. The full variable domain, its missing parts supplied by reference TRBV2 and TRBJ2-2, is EPEVTQTPSHQVTQMGQEVILRCVPISNHLYFYWYRQILGQKVEFLVSFYNNEISEKSEIFDDQFSVERPDGSNFTLKIRSTKLEDSAMYFCASREDSTNTGELFFGEGSRLTVL.

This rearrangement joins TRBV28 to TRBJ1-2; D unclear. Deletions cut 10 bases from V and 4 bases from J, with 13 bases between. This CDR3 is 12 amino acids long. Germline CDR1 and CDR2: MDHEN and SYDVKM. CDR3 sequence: CAISQVPYGYTF. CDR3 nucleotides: TGTGCCATTTCGCAGGTACCCTATGGCTACACCTTC.

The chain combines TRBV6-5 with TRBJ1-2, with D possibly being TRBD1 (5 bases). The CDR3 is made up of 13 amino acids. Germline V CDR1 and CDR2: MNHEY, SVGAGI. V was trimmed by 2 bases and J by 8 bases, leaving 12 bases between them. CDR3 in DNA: TGTGCCAGCAGTTACGCAGGGAACGGAGGCTACACCTTC. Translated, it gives CASSYAGNGGYTF.

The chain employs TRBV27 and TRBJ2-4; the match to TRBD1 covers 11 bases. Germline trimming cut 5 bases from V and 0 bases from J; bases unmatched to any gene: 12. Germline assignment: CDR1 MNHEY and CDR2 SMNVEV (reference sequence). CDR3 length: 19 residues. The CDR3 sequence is CASSRTSGTGGLAKNIQYF. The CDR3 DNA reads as TGTGCCAGCAGTCGGACTTCCGGGACAGGGGGTCTAGCCAAAAACATTCAGTACTTC.

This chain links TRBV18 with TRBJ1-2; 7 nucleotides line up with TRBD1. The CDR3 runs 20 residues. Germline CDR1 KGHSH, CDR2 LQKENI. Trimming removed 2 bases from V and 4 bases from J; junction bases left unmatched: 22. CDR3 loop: CASSPEPLTEPGQNFYGYTF. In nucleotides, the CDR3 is TGTGCCAGCTCACCAGAGCCGCTGACGGAACCGGGACAGAATTTCTATGGCTACACCTTC.

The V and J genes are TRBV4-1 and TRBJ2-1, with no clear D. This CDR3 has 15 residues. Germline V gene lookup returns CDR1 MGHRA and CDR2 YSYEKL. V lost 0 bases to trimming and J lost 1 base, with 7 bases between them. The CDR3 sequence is CASSQDGSSYNEQFF. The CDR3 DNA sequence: TGCGCCAGCAGCCAAGACGGGTCATCCTACAATGAGCAGTTCTTC.

The CDR3 DNA follows: TGTGCCAGCAGCCCTCGCGGTTCGGCTAACCCGAATTCCTACGAGCAGTACTTC. The encoded protein is CASSPRGSANPNSYEQYF. The genes are TRBV13 and TRBJ2-7; D uncertain. Germline V gene data show CDR1 as PRHDT and CDR2 as FYEKMQ (reference sequence). Trimming left V 5 bases short and J 1 base short, with 24 bases between. The CDR3 is 18 amino acids.

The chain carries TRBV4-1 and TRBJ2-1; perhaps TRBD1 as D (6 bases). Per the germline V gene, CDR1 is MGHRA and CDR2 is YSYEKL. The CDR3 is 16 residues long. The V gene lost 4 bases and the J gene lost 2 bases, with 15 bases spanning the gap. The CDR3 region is CASSLSDRFTYNEQFF. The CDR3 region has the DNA TGCGCCAGCAGCCTCTCCGACAGGTTCACCTACAATGAGCAGTTCTTC.

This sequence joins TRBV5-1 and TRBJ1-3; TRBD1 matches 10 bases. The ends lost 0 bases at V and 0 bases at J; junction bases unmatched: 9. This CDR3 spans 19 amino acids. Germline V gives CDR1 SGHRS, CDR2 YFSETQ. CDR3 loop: CASSLVMLGQGISGNTIYF. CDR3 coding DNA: TGCGCCAGCAGCTTGGTCATGCTGGGACAGGGGATCTCTGGAAACACCATATATTTT. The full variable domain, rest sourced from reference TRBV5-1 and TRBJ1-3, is KAGVTQTPRYLIKTRGQQVTLSCSPISGHRSVSWYQQTPGQGLQFLFEYFSETQRNKGNFPGRFSGRQFSNSRSEMNVSTLELGDSALYLCASSLVMLGQGISGNTIYFGEGSWLTVV.